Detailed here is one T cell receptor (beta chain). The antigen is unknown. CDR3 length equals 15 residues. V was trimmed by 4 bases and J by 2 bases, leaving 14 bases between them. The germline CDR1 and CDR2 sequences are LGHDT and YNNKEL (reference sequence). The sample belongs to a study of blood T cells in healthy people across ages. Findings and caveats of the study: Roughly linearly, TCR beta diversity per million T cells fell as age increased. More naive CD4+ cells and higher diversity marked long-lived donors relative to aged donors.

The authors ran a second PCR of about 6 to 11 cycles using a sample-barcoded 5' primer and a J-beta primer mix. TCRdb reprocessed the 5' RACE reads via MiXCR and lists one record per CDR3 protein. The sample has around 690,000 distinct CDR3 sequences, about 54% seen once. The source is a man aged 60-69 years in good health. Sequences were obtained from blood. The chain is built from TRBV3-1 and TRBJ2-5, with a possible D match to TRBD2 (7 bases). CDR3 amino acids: CASSRGGDFQETQYF. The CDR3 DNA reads TGTGCCAGCAGCCGAGGGGGGGACTTTCAAGAGACCCAGTACTTC.